This TCR beta chain was documented in a study of T cell repertoires in cytomegalovirus infection. For the study at large: CMV infection plus the matching HLA type was flagged by public TCR beta signatures.

CDR1 MNHEY and CDR2 SVGAGI come from the germline V gene. This CDR3 comprises 14 residues. The V end was cut by 2 bases, the J end by 4 bases, with 11 bases between. Study-wide results and limits: Accumulated public TCR beta family frequency recognized individuals carrying CMV together with the relevant HLA.

TCRdb re-called the reads through MiXCR, storing one row per CDR3 protein. The profile shows about 740,000 distinct CDR3 sequences, 35% of them singletons. This clonotype was recorded at least ten times. The antigen remains unidentified. The rearrangement joins TRBV6-5 to TRBJ2-5; D possibly corresponds to TRBD1 (6 bases). The receptor comes from a human donor in good health (CMV status not recorded). Some clones in this sample may be carry-over from other donors' samples. Material for sequencing was PBMCs. CDR3 sequence: CASSYRFRGETQYF. The CDR3 coding sequence is TGTGCCAGCAGTTACAGATTCAGGGGAGAGACCCAGTACTTC.